This T cell receptor (beta chain) was profiled in a study of T cells and Merkel cell carcinoma outcomes. The length of the CDR3 is 11 residues. Trimming stripped 11 bases from V and 6 bases from J, with 10 bases between. Germline V gene data show CDR1 as LNHDA and CDR2 as SQIVND (reference sequence). Data came from immunoSEQ multiplex PCR; TCRdb stores just in-frame clones and leaves some out. The data show some 19,000 clones, about 80% seen once. Note on this clone: The antigen is not known.

General study results and limits: Reportedly, T-cell repertoire with density predicts Merkel cell carcinoma outcomes.

The sample was tumor tissue from Merkel cell carcinoma. The clonotype originates from a human donor with Merkel cell carcinoma. The chain combines TRBV19 with TRBJ2-2; D not resolved. CDR3 amino acids: CACTDAGELFF. CDR3 nucleotides: TGTGCCTGCACAGATGCCGGGGAGCTGTTTTTT.